This TCR beta chain emerged from a study of blood T cell repertoires in COVID-19. Across the whole study: The study drew acute and convalescent COVID-19 samples from the United States, Italy and Spain. The cDNA or gDNA used as material had been derived from T cells, B-cell-depleted T cells, or PBMCs.

The CDR3 has 19 amino acids. V was shortened by 2 bases and J by 0 bases, with 21 bases between the two germline ends. Germline values: CDR1 MNHEY, CDR2 SMNVEV (reference sequence). In the original processing: Amplification of reference gene primers provided the estimated nucleated cell counts. Profiled with immunoSEQ multiplex PCR; TCRdb holds only in-frame clones, not every one. That table supplies the V and J calls and clone size; D and trimming were determined from the DNA. The sample comprises 200,000 to 250,000 clones, 80% to 90% of which are singletons, and 10% rests with the top ten. The sequenced material came from peripheral blood. The clonotype originates from a woman of 80 years or more with acute or convalescent COVID-19. The V gene is TRBV27, the J gene TRBJ2-3, with a tentative D call TRBD1 (6 bases). CDR3 DNA: TGTGCCAGCAGTTTAGGGAGAACAGGGCTGTTCTCAAGCACAGATACGCAGTATTTT. Its translation: CASSLGRTGLFSSTDTQYF.